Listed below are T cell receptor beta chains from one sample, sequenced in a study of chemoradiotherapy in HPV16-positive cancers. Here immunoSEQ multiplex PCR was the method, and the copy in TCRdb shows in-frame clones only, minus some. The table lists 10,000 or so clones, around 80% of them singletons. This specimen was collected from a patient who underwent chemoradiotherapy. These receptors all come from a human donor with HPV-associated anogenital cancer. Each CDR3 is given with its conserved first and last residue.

CASSLAALGRNTEAFF	TRBV5-1	TRBJ1-1	16
CASMRLAMSNQPQHF	TRBV6-1	TRBJ1-5	15
CASSERVIGPGGLHPEAFF	TRBV6-1	TRBJ1-1	19
CASTNRLAGYNEQFF	TRBV5-8	TRBJ2-1	15
CASRADWGGEKLFF	TRBV5-6	TRBJ1-4	14
CASSSSTGLGSPLHF	TRBV19	TRBJ1-6	15
CASSVSATGVSVYEQYF	TRBV9	TRBJ2-7	17
CAWGQDSGNTIYF	TRBV30	TRBJ1-3	13
CASSQDHGSGANVLTF	TRBV4-3	TRBJ2-6	16
CASTGRRDEKLFF	TRBV6-6	TRBJ1-4	13
CASSLAGENRAAAQETQYF	TRBV11-2	TRBJ2-5	19
CASSPTGTYGYTF	TRBV4-3	TRBJ1-2	13
CASSLPGTYEQYF	TRBV7-8	TRBJ2-7	13
CASSPYPSGGAPTQYF	TRBV7-6	TRBJ2-3	16
CSVVTSFSYEQYF	TRBV29-1	TRBJ2-7	13
CASSQIPGLESCYEQYF	TRBV4-3	TRBJ2-7	17
CASSGTSGGAETQYF	TRBV5-1	TRBJ2-3	15
CASSLASGGVGEKLFF	TRBV5-4	TRBJ1-4	16
CSVRDSDEKLFF	TRBV29-1	TRBJ1-4	12
CASSLKTGGHVEQFF	TRBV7-2	TRBJ2-1	15
CASSFEGYEQYF	TRBV11-3	TRBJ2-7	12
CASSRSGQENEQYF	TRBV5-1	TRBJ2-7	14
CASSLRASTGELFF	TRBV7-3	TRBJ2-2	14
CATSAHSGDNEKLFF	TRBV15	TRBJ1-4	15
CSVFLPTVSSRETQYF	TRBV29-1	TRBJ2-5	16
CASSLTGANVLTF	TRBV11-3	TRBJ2-6	13
CASSRGHQETQYF	TRBV11-3	TRBJ2-5	13
CASSLGMNTEAFF	TRBV27	TRBJ1-1	13
CASSLFGAGVSQPQHF	TRBV7-2	TRBJ1-5	16
CASSQLLPDRAFDEQYF	TRBV14	TRBJ2-7	17
CASSLGTMGNTGELFF	TRBV7-8	TRBJ2-2	16
CASSPSTGRPAGEQFF	TRBV4-3	TRBJ2-1	16
CASSGSGVQPQHF	TRBV6-1	TRBJ1-5	13
CASSSLRWDNYGYTF	TRBV7-2	TRBJ1-2	15
CASSGNPLRSGSSYEQYF	TRBV25-1	TRBJ2-7	18
CASSLSGMYTDTQYF	TRBV11-2	TRBJ2-3	15